This T cell receptor beta chain appears in the sequencing data of a study of CD8 T cells in ankylosing spondylitis. TCRdb processed the 5' RACE reads anew with MiXCR; each CDR3 protein has one entry. The sample lists about 450,000 distinct CDR3 sequences; roughly 25% were seen once. Notes on the study in general: Reports say disease-linked clones showed up significantly more in matched ankylosing spondylitis synovial fluid. Certain motif variants had earlier been reported in reactive arthritis synovial fluid and blood. One TCR beta motif, made up of 7 or 8 highly homologous variants, appeared characteristic of ankylosing spondylitis blood.

Only a few counts were recorded for this clonotype. Its specificity is unknown. V shed 7 bases and J shed 3 bases, with 12 bases lying between them. This CDR3 spans 14 amino acids. The chain links TRBV12-3 or TRBV12-4 to TRBJ2-2; D is tentatively TRBD1 or TRBD2 (5 bases each). The TCR comes from a male donor with ankylosing spondylitis. The sequenced sample was blood, either unsorted or a sorted T cell fraction (not recorded which). The DNA of the CDR3 is TGTGCCAGCACTTCCGGGACCTACACCGGGGAGCTGTTTTTT. Encoded protein: CASTSGTYTGELFF.